This T cell receptor (beta chain) was profiled in a study of T cell responses to AZD1222 COVID-19 vaccine. About this clone itself: The antigen is not known.

The CDR3 has 13 amino acids. V was cut by 1 base and J by 7 bases, with 14 bases left in between. Germline loops: CDR1 SQVTM, CDR2 ANQGSEA. Regarding the study as a whole: It was only six AZD1222 recipients who were seropositive at baseline.

Produced via immunoSEQ multiplex PCR; TCRdb's table is partial and in-frame only. The sample holds 54,000 or so clones, 70% to 90% seen once. The source is an adult in good health. The V gene is TRBV29-1, the J gene TRBJ2-7, with D possibly matching TRBD1 (5 bases). Sequencing used peripheral blood, obtained on day 0 of AZD1222 vaccination. The CDR3 loop is CSVEGGPSGEQYF. In DNA, the CDR3 is TGCAGCGTTGAAGGGGGCCCTTCTGGTGAGCAGTACTTC.